This T cell receptor (beta chain) comes out of a study of vaccination and CD4 T cells after COVID-19. Study summary: Overlapping SARS-CoV-2, HCoV-NL63, HCoV-OC43 and HCoV-229E spike peptides were used to stimulate cells. Study conclusions and caveats: The study examined relatively few convalescent patients and included no early post-infection timepoints. Among those convalescent, a median about 90% of reactive clones emerged solely post-vaccination.

An Oncomine TCR Beta short-read assay was used to sequence the DNA from cultured CD4+ T cells. A single record per CDR3 protein comes from TCRdb applying MiXCR to the PCR reads. This table has approximately 15,000 distinct CDR3 sequences, over 55% appearing once. Specified treatment: roughly 10-day PBMC culture with coronavirus spike peptide pools or control peptides (ViraFEST assay). In the case of this clonotype: Its target is not known.

CDR3 size: 14 residues. Trimming left V 8 bases short and J 9 bases short, with 23 bases between. The source is a human donor who had recovered from COVID-19. The genes are TRBV5-3 and TRBJ1-2; D might be TRBD1 (6 bases). TRBV5-3 is flagged as an ORF with uncertain function. Material for sequencing was CD4+ T cells from blood, cultured in vitro. CDR3 sequence (DNA): TGTGCCAGCAGCCCCCCGACAGGTCCAGGTAGCTACACCTTC. This translates into CASSPPTGPGSYTF.